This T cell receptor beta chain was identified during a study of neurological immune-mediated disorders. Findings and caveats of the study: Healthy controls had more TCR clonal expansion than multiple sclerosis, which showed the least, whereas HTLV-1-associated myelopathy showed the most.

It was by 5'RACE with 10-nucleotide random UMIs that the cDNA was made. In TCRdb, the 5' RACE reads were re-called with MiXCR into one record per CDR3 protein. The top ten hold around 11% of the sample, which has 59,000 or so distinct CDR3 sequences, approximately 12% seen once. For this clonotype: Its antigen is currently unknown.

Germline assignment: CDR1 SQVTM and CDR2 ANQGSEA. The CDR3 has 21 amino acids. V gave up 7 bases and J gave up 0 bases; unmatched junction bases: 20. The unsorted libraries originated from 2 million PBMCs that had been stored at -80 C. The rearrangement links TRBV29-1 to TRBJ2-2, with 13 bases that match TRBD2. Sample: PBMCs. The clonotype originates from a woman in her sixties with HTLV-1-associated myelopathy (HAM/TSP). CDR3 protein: CSATSGRASGQTTANTGELFF. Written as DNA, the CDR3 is TGCAGCGCTACTAGCGGGAGGGCCTCAGGGCAAACCACTGCGAACACCGGGGAGCTGTTTTTT.